The entry below describes one TCR beta chain. The antigen remains undetermined. The sample comes from a study of cytomegalovirus exposure and HLA in healthy donors. Study-wide points: Most TCR sequences were seen very rarely across donors, but some public TCRs occurred in many. Within an earlier analysis, most TCR beta V segments proved productive either about 90% or about 30% of the time.

Germline trimming cut 6 bases from V and 5 bases from J; bases unmatched to any gene: 2. The CDR3 has 14 amino acids. Germline-derived CDR1 and CDR2 are MGHDK and SYGVNS. PCR was performed using 60 Vbeta and 13 Jbeta primers. Method: immunoSEQ multiplex PCR; TCRdb's copy keeps in-frame clones and lacks some. The profile shows around 83,000 clones, approximately 78% of them singletons. V is TRBV25-1 and J is TRBJ1-4; the match to TRBD1 covers 11 bases. Sequencing was performed on PBMCs. This clonotype originated in a male donor in good health and CMV-seropositive. CDR3 coding DNA: TGTGCCAGCAGGGGACAGGGGGGAAATGAAAAACTGTTTTTT. It codes for CASRGQGGNEKLFF.